This T cell receptor beta chain was identified in a study of blood T cell repertoires in COVID-19. Study-wide background: T cells, B-cell-depleted T cells, or PBMCs provided the cDNA or gDNA that served as material.

In the original analysis: Amplifying reference gene primers gave estimates of nucleated cell counts. The method was immunoSEQ multiplex PCR; TCRdb's version includes in-frame clones alone and lacks a portion of them. V and J calls and clone size are copied from that table; D and trimming were computed from the DNA. The sample lists roughly 100,000 clones; more than 80% were seen once. The length of the CDR3 is 13 residues. V dropped 2 bases and J dropped 4 bases, with 11 bases sitting between them. Germline CDR1 SQVTM, CDR2 ANQGSEA. The TCR comes from a human donor in a cohort sampled during active COVID-19. The V call is TRBV29-1, the J call TRBJ2-5; the D gene is possibly TRBD2 (5 bases). Sequencing was carried out using peripheral blood. The CDR3 region has the DNA TGCAGCGTTGAAAGGGCTAGCAGAGAGACCCAGTACTTC. Translating gives CSVERASRETQYF.